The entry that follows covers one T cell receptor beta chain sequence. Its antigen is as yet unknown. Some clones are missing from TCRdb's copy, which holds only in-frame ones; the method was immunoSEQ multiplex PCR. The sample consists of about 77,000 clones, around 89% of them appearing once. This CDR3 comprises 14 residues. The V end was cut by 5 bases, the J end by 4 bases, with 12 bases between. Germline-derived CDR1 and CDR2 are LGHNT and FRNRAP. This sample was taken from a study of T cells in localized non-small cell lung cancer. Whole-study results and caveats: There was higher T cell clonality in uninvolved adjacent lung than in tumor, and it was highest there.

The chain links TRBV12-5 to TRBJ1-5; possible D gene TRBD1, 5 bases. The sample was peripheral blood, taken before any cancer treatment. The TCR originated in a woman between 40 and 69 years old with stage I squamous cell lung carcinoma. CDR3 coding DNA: TGTGCTAGTGGTCCGGGACTGAGTAATCAGCCCCAGCATTTT. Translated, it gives CASGPGLSNQPQHF.